The 11 T cell receptor beta chains listed next were all sequenced from one sample in a study of T cell responses to AZD1222 COVID-19 vaccine. The method was immunoSEQ multiplex PCR; TCRdb's version includes in-frame clones alone and lacks a portion of them. The table records 130,000 to 150,000 clones, approximately 90% of them present only once. Sequenced here: peripheral blood, sampled 28 days after the second AZD1222 dose. The receptors were gathered from an adult who received the AZD1222 COVID-19 vaccine.

CDR3 region: CASSFGVGNSPLHF. The CDR3 region has the DNA TGCGCCAGCAGCTTTGGTGTAGGGAATTCACCCCTCCACTTT. This chain joins TRBV5-1 and TRBJ1-6; no firm D call. Germline CDR1 and CDR2: SGHRS and YFSETQ. The V and J ends lost 2 bases and 7 bases respectively, with 10 bases between them. The CDR3 length is 14 residues.

V gene TRBV5-1 combines with J gene TRBJ1-4; 7 nucleotides align to TRBD1. Germline V gene lookup returns CDR1 SGHRS and CDR2 YFSETQ. CDR3 size: 17 residues. V lost 1 base to trimming and J lost 0 bases; unmatched junction nucleotides: 6. In DNA, the CDR3 is TGCGCCAGCAGCTTGAGGGGGCTCCAAGCAACTAATGAAAAACTGTTTTTT. Translated: CASSLRGLQATNEKLFF.

CDR3 coding DNA: TGTGCCAGCAGCTTACGGACTAGCGGGGGTGATACGCAGTATTTT. Translation gives CASSLRTSGGDTQYF. This chain connects TRBV11-3 to TRBJ2-3; 13 nucleotides agree with TRBD2. Germline trimming cut 2 bases from V and 6 bases from J; bases unmatched to any gene: 2. There are 15 residues in the CDR3. The germline V gene has CDR1 SGHNT and CDR2 YENEEA.

The chain has TRBV5-1 and TRBJ1-4, with TRBD1 matching over 7 bases. This CDR3 contains 16 residues. In germline, CDR1 is SGHRS, CDR2 YFSETQ. Trimming at V came to 1 base and at J to 2 bases, leaving 5 bases not matched to a gene. The CDR3 bases are TGCGCCAGCAGCTTGACAGGGGTGTCGACTAATGAAAAACTGTTTTTT. This sequence encodes CASSLTGVSTNEKLFF.

The chain couples TRBV7-7 to TRBJ1-1, with D perhaps matching TRBD1 (6 bases). Germline V CDR1 and CDR2: SSHAT, FNYEAQ (reference sequence). Trimming took 3 bases from V and 1 from J, leaving 6 bases between them. The CDR3 covers 13 residues. This chain's CDR3 is CASSLDRNTEAFF. The CDR3 bases are TGTGCCAGCAGCTTGGACAGGAACACTGAAGCTTTCTTT.

The chain links TRBV2 to TRBJ1-2, with D uncertain. Trimming removed 2 bases from V and 5 bases from J, with 15 bases in between. CDR3 length equals 15 residues. CDR1 and CDR2 (germline): SNHLY, FYNNEI. In DNA form, the CDR3 reads TGTGCCAGCAGTGAATACACCGATAACCCTTATGGCTACACCTTC. This translates into CASSEYTDNPYGYTF.

This chain joins TRBV30 and TRBJ2-7, with 7 bases identical to TRBD2. Germline V gene lookup returns CDR1 GTSNPN and CDR2 SVGIG (reference sequence). J gave up 7 bases and V 2 bases, and 8 bases lay outside the gene matches. There are 13 residues in the CDR3. The CDR3 nucleotides are TGTGCCTGGAGTCCAGCCGGGGGGTATGAGCAGTACTTC. The encoded protein is CAWSPAGGYEQYF.

The V gene is TRBV15, the J gene TRBJ1-3; D unresolved. V was pared by 0 bases and J by 1 base, with 7 bases between. This CDR3 spans 15 amino acids. Germline V CDR1 and CDR2: LNHNV, YYDKDF (reference sequence). This CDR3 reads CATSRDLGSGNTIYF. The CDR3 bases are TGTGCCACCAGCAGAGATCTGGGGTCTGGAAACACCATATATTTT.

The rearrangement joins TRBV25-1 to TRBJ2-1; D is perhaps TRBD1 or TRBD2 (5 bases each). The CDR3 loop spans 17 amino acids. Per germline, CDR1 MGHDK and CDR2 SYGVNS. Trimming stripped 4 bases from V and 0 bases from J, with 16 bases between. The CDR3, as DNA: TGTGCCAGCAGTGCCGTCAGGGAGTCGATCTCCTACAATGAGCAGTTCTTC. Amino acid sequence: CASSAVRESISYNEQFF.

The V call is TRBV12-3 or TRBV12-4, the J call TRBJ1-5, with no clear D. The CDR3 has 11 residues. V lost 3 bases and J 4 bases, leaving 1 base between the germline ends. The CDR3 DNA follows: TGTGCCAGCAGTTTGAATCAGCCCCAGCATTTT. Its protein is CASSLNQPQHF.

The CDR3 protein is CASSAYRGTNEKLFF. Written as DNA, the CDR3 is TGTGCCAGTAGTGCATACAGGGGAACTAATGAAAAACTGTTTTTT. The chain uses TRBV19 and TRBJ1-4, with 7 bases that match TRBD1. With V trimmed by 5 bases and J by 1 base, 4 bases remained unmatched. This CDR3 comprises 15 residues. The germline CDR1 and CDR2 sequences are LNHDA and SQIVND (reference sequence).